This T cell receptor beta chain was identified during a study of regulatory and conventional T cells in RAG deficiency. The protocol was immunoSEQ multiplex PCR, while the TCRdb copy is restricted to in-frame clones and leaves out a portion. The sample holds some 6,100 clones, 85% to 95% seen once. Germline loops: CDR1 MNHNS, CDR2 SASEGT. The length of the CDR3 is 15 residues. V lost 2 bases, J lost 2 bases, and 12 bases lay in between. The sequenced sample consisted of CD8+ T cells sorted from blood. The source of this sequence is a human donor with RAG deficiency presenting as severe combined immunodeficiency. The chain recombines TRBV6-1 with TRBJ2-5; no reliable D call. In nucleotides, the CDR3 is TGTGCCAGCAGTGAACAATATCCGAAGCAAGAGACCCAGTACTTC. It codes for CASSEQYPKQETQYF.